This TCR beta chain originates from a study of T cell repertoires in cytomegalovirus infection. Study overall: CMV infection plus the matching HLA type was flagged by public TCR beta signatures.

This clonotype occurred a few times. As yet, its antigen is unknown. General study points: Carriage of CMV together with the relevant HLA was identifiable through cumulative public TCR beta family frequency. The response measured ex vivo was dominated by TCR beta clonotypes (HLA-C-restricted and CMV-specific).

TCRdb processed the reads anew with MiXCR; each CDR3 protein has one entry. The sample has around 530,000 distinct CDR3 sequences; about 25% are singletons. What was sequenced was PBMCs. The origin of this receptor is a human donor in good health (CMV status not recorded). Some clones in this sample may be carry-over from other donors' samples.

The CDR3 DNA follows: TGTGCCAGCAGCGAGACAGGGCCGGGAGAGACCCAGTACTTC. The encoded protein is CASSETGPGETQYF. The chain recombines TRBV7-3 with TRBJ2-5; 7 nucleotides line up with TRBD1. The CDR3 totals 14 residues. CDR1 SGHTA and CDR2 FQGTGA come from the germline V gene. The V segment lost 5 bases and the J segment 4 bases; nucleotides outside the gene matches: 7.